This T cell receptor beta chain emerged from a study of T cells expressing NK-cell markers. Study in general: Beta-chain profiling covered CD3+CD56+NKG2C+, CD3+CD56+NKG2C- and CD3+CD56-NKG2C+ sorted subsets. Findings of the study overall: Over 5 donors showed dominant NKG2C+ clonotypes comprising roughly 1.0-7.0% of their CD8+ T cells.

Points on this clonotype: Its antigen is as yet unknown.

Synthesis of TCR beta cDNA relied on 5'RACE template switching carrying UMIs. Following a re-call of the 5' RACE reads, TCRdb has one entry per CDR3 protein and lacks DNA. The table for this sample gives about 540,000 distinct CDR3 sequences. The CDR3 runs 11 residues. The chain links TRBV12-3 or TRBV12-4 to TRBJ2-1; TCRdb reports TRBD2, a call that lacks DNA to check it against. The source is a man between 18 and 35 years old in good health. The sample comprised blood T cells: a sorted CD56 or NKG2C T cell subset, CD4+ or CD8+ T cells, or bulk PBMC T cells (not recorded which). CDR3 loop: CASSSGSRQFF.